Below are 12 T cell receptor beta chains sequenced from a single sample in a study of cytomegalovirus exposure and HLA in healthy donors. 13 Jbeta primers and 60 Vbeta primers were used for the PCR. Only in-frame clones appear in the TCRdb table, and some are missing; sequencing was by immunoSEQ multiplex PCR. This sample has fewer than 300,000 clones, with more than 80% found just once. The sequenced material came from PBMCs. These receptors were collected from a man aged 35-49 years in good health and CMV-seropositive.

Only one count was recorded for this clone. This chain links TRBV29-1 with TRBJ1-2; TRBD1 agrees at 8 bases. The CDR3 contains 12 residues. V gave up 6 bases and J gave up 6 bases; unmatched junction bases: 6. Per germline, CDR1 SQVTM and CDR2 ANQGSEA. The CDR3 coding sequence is TGCAGCGTCGTGACAGGGGAAGATGGCTACACCTTC. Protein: CSVVTGEDGYTF.

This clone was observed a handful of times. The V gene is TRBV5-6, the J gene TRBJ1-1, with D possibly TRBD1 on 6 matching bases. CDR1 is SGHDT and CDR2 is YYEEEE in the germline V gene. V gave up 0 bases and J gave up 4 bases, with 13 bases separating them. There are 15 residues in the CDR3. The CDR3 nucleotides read TGTGCCAGCAGCTTGGCCGGGGGGCGTGGCACTGAAGCTTTCTTT. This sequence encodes CASSLAGGRGTEAFF. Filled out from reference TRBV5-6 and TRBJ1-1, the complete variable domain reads DAGVTQSPTHLIKTRGQQVTLRCSPKSGHDTVSWYQQALGQGPQFIFQYYEEEERQRGNFPDRFSGHQFPNYSSELNVNALLLGDSALYLCASSLAGGRGTEAFFGQGTRLTVV.

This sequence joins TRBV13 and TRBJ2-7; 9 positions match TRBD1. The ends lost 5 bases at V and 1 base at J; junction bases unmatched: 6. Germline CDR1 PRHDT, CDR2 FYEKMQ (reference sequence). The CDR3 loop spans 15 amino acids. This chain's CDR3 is CASSPGTGNSYEQYF. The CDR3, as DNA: TGTGCCAGCAGCCCAGGGACAGGGAATTCCTACGAGCAGTACTTC.

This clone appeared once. CDR3 sequence: CASSFTGPTDTQYF. CDR3 bases: TGTGCCAGCAGCTTTACAGGTCCCACAGATACGCAGTATTTT. This chain connects TRBV7-3 to TRBJ2-3; the D gene is possibly TRBD1 (5 bases). The CDR3 extends over 14 amino acids. Germline V CDR1 and CDR2: SGHTA, FQGTGA. V was clipped by 3 bases and J by 2 bases, with 9 bases between them.

CDR3 coding DNA: TGTGCCAGCAGTGGTCAAGCGAGCTCCTACAATGAGCAGTTCTTC. It specifies CASSGQASSYNEQFF. The gene calls are TRBV2 and TRBJ2-1; D not resolved. CDR3 length: 15 amino acids. Deletions cut 4 bases from V and 0 bases from J, with 10 bases between. Germline CDR1 is SNHLY and CDR2 is FYNNEI.

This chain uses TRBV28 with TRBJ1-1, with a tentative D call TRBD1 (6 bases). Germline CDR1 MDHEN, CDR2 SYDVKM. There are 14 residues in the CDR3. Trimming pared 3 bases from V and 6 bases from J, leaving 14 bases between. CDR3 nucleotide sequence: TGTGCCAGCAGTTTCCCAGGGGAGATCTCTGAAGCTTTCTTT. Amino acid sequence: CASSFPGEISEAFF. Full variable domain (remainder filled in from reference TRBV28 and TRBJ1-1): DVKVTQSSRYLVKRTGEKVFLECVQDMDHENMFWYRQDPGLGLRLIYFSYDVKMKEKGDIPEGYSVSREKKERFSLILESASTNQTSMYLCASSFPGEISEAFFGQGTRLTVV.

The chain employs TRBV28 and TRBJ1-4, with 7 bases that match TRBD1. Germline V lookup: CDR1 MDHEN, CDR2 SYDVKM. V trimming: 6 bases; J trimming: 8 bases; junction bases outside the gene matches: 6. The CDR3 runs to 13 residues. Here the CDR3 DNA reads TGTGCCAGCAGCATCATGGACAGGGAAAAACTGTTTTTT. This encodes CASSIMDREKLFF. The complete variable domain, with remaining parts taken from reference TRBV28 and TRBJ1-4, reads DVKVTQSSRYLVKRTGEKVFLECVQDMDHENMFWYRQDPGLGLRLIYFSYDVKMKEKGDIPEGYSVSREKKERFSLILESASTNQTSMYLCASSIMDREKLFFGSGTQLSVL.

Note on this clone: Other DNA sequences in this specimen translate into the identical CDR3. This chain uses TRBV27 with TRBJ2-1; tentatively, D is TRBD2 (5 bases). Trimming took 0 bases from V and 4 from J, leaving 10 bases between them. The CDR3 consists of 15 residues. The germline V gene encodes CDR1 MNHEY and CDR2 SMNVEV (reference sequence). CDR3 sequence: CASSLSGGRYNEQFF. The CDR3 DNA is TGTGCCAGCAGTTTATCTGGAGGTCGGTACAATGAGCAGTTCTTC.

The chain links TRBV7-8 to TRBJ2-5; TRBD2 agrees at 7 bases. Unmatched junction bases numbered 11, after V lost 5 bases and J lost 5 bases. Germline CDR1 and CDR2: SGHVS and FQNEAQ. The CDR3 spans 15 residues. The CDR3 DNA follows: TGTGCCAGCAGCCCACGAACCGGACTAGGGGAGACCCAGTACTTC. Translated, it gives CASSPRTGLGETQYF.

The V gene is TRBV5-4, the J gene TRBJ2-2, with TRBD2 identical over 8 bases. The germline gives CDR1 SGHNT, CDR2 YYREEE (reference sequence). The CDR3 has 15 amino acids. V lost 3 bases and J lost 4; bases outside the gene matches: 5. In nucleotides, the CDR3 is TGTGCCAGCAGCTGGCGGGGGGCGCGCACCGGGGAGCTGTTTTTT. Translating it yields CASSWRGARTGELFF.

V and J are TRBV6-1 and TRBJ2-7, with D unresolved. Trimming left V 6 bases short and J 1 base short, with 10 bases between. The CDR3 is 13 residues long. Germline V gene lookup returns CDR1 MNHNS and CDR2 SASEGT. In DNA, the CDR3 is TGTGCCAGCAGACTGTCAAATTCCTACGAGCAGTACTTC. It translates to CASRLSNSYEQYF.

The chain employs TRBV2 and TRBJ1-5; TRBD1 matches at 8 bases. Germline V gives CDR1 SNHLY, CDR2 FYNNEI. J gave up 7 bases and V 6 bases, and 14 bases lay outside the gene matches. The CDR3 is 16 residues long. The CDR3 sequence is CASRTGQGAAGQPQHF. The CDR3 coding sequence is TGTGCCAGCAGAACCGGACAGGGCGCCGCGGGGCAGCCCCAGCATTTT.